A single sample gave rise to the 29 T cell receptor beta chains below, sequenced in a study of radiotherapy plus CTLA-4 blockade in lung cancer. Sequencing used immunoSEQ multiplex PCR; TCRdb keeps in-frame clones, though not all of them. The sample lists some 60,000 clones, more than 60% occurring once. This material consisted of peripheral blood, taken from a patient treated with radiotherapy plus ipilimumab. The origin of the receptors is a human donor with non-small cell lung cancer who had a complete response to radiotherapy plus ipilimumab.

J is TRBJ2-7 and V is TRBV19; D is undetermined. V shed 0 bases and J shed 4 bases, with 7 bases lying between them. From germline, CDR1 is LNHDA and CDR2 SQIVND (reference sequence). This CDR3 has 13 residues. Here the CDR3 DNA reads TGTGCCAGTAGTATAGAACTCGGGTACGAGCAGTACGTC. It is translated as CASSIELGYEQYV.

This sequence joins TRBV2 and TRBJ1-2; the D is unclear. Per the germline V gene, CDR1 is SNHLY and CDR2 is FYNNEI. The CDR3 extends over 13 amino acids. V lost 6 bases, J lost 8 bases, and 16 bases lay in between. The CDR3 nucleotides are TGTGCCAGCAGGGAAATGCTATCGAGCGGCTACACCTTC. Translated, it gives CASREMLSSGYTF.

The V and J genes are TRBV6-5 and TRBJ2-7, with no clear D. The V and J ends lost 6 bases and 6 bases respectively, with 12 bases between them. Germline V gene data show CDR1 as MNHEY and CDR2 as SVGAGI. The CDR3 loop spans 12 amino acids. CDR3 residues: CASRDTHLEQYV. The CDR3 DNA reads as TGTGCCAGCAGAGACACCCACCTCGAGCAGTACGTC.

V and J are TRBV5-1 and TRBJ2-5; the match to TRBD2 covers 14 bases. The CDR3 is made up of 16 amino acids. Germline CDR1 reads SGHRS; CDR2 reads YFSETQ. After removal of 4 bases from V and 5 bases from J, the junction contained 7 bases not matched to a gene. CDR3 in amino acids: CASSGGLAGEGETQYF. CDR3 bases: TGCGCCAGCAGCGGGGGACTAGCGGGAGAAGGGGAGACCCAGTACTTC.

The chain recombines TRBV15 with TRBJ2-3, with a weak D call TRBD1 (6 bases). V was cut by 1 base and J by 3 bases, with 11 bases left in between. The CDR3 has 15 residues. Germline-derived CDR1 and CDR2 are LNHNV and YYDKDF (reference sequence). The CDR3 DNA is TGTGCCACCAGCAGAGTACAGGGCAGGACAGATACGCAGTATTTT. It codes for CATSRVQGRTDTQYF. The complete variable domain, with remaining parts taken from reference TRBV15 and TRBJ2-3, reads DAMVIQNPRYQVTQFGKPVTLSCSQTLNHNVMYWYQQKSSQAPKLLFHYYDKDFNNEADTPDNFQSRRPNTSFCFLDIRSPGLGDTAMYLCATSRVQGRTDTQYFGPGTRLTVL.

The chain joins TRBV7-2 to TRBJ2-7, with 11 bases lining up with TRBD1. The junction had 6 bases not matched to a gene; V was cut back by 6 bases and J by 5 bases. There are 14 residues in the CDR3. CDR1 and CDR2 (germline): SGHTA, FQGNSA. For the CDR3, the DNA is TGTGCCAGCAGTCAAGGGGACAGGGGGAACGAGCAGTACTTC. It specifies CASSQGDRGNEQYF.

The V call is TRBV7-8, the J call TRBJ2-7, with a possible D match to TRBD1 (5 bases). Germline loops: CDR1 SGHVS, CDR2 FQNEAQ. V was pared by 6 bases and J by 3 bases, with 12 bases between. This CDR3 spans 13 amino acids. This CDR3 reads CASSYDSHYEQYF. In DNA, the CDR3 is TGTGCCAGCAGTTACGACAGCCACTACGAGCAGTACTTC.

V is TRBV4-1 and J is TRBJ2-7; no reliable D call. Germline CDR1 reads MGHRA; CDR2 reads YSYEKL. The CDR3 length is 16 residues. Trimming removed 1 base at V and 2 bases at J, with 15 bases between. The CDR3 reads CASSQVALKMTYEQYF. CDR3 in DNA: TGCGCCAGCAGCCAAGTCGCCCTAAAAATGACCTACGAGCAGTACTTC.

This chain links TRBV29-1 with TRBJ1-2, with TRBD1 identical over 8 bases. The trim removed 5 bases at V and 2 bases at J, leaving 4 bases unmatched. The CDR3 has 13 residues. CDR1 SQVTM and CDR2 ANQGSEA come from the germline V gene. This CDR3 is CSVQDRVNYGYTF. CDR3 in DNA: TGCAGCGTTCAGGACAGGGTGAACTATGGCTACACCTTC.

This clone was recorded only once. This chain's CDR3 is CASSPRERRSSGNTIYF. The CDR3 nucleotides are TGTGCCAGCTCACCACGGGAACGGAGGAGCTCTGGAAACACCATATATTTT. The V gene is TRBV18, the J gene TRBJ1-3; D not certain. Germline CDR1 is KGHSH and CDR2 is LQKENI. V lost 1 base and J lost 0, with 13 bases in between. This CDR3 region has 17 residues.

J is TRBJ1-1 and V is TRBV6-5; D might be TRBD1 (6 bases). The CDR3 sequence is 13 residues long. Trimming took 5 bases from V and 0 from J, leaving 7 bases between them. CDR1 MNHEY and CDR2 SVGAGI come from the germline V gene. CDR3 loop: CASSRQVNTEAFF. The CDR3 nucleotides are TGTGCCAGCAGTCGACAGGTGAACACTGAAGCTTTCTTT.

This rearrangement joins TRBV5-3 to TRBJ1-3; D is possibly TRBD1 (6 bases). TRBV5-3 is marked as an open reading frame, function uncertain. The ends were cut back, 4 bases at V and 8 bases at J, with 19 bases in the middle. CDR3 length equals 15 residues. In DNA, the CDR3 is TGTGCCAGAAGCCTGGCGGGCAGGGGAGGGTACACCATATATTTT. Translating it yields CARSLAGRGGYTIYF.

This clone was counted between two and nine times. The chain uses TRBV9 and TRBJ2-1, with 7 nucleotides matching TRBD2. This CDR3 has 17 residues. Germline V gene lookup returns CDR1 SGDLS and CDR2 YYNGEE. V dropped 4 bases and J dropped 2; count of bases not matched to a gene: 12. CDR3 coding DNA: TGTGCCAGCAGCCCCCGACTAGAAGGGAGGGCCTACAATGAGCAGTTCTTC. It specifies CASSPRLEGRAYNEQFF.

The chain combines TRBV18 with TRBJ1-1; no firm D call. V lost 2 bases to trimming and J lost 3 bases, with 7 bases between them. The CDR3 covers 13 residues. CDR1 is KGHSH and CDR2 is LQKENI in the germline V gene. CDR3 loop: CASSPEGDTEAFF. CDR3 sequence (DNA): TGTGCCAGCTCACCAGAGGGAGACACTGAAGCTTTCTTT.

The chain couples TRBV11-3 to TRBJ2-7; D unresolved. V was clipped by 0 bases and J by 5 bases, with 8 bases between them. The CDR3 spans 13 residues. Germline CDR1 reads SGHNT; CDR2 reads YENEEA. In nucleotides, the CDR3 is TGTGCCAGCAGCTTAGAGTCCAGGCACGAGCAGTACGTC. Its translation: CASSLESRHEQYV.

The V gene is TRBV2, the J gene TRBJ1-5; 7 bases align to TRBD1. This CDR3 is 14 amino acids long. V lost 6 bases and J lost 7; bases outside the gene matches: 9. Looked up from germline, CDR1 is SNHLY and CDR2 is FYNNEI. CDR3 in DNA: TGTGCCAGCAGGGAGTACAGGGGAGGACAGCCCCAGCATTTT. Its translation: CASREYRGGQPQHF.

V gene TRBV7-9 combines with J gene TRBJ1-4, with D perhaps TRBD1 (6 bases). CDR1 SEHNR and CDR2 FQNEAQ come from the germline V gene (reference sequence). The CDR3 runs to 15 residues. Trimming removed 1 base at V and 6 bases at J, with 12 bases between. The CDR3 sequence is CASSLGGGLDEKLFF. In DNA form, the CDR3 reads TGTGCCAGCAGCTTAGGGGGGGGCTTAGATGAAAAACTGTTTTTT. Full variable domain (outside the CDR3, taken from reference TRBV7-9 and TRBJ1-4): DTGVSQNPRHKITKRGQNVTFRCDPISEHNRLYWYRQTLGQGPEFLTYFQNEAQLEKSRLLSDRFSAERPKGSFSTLEIQRTEQGDSAMYLCASSLGGGLDEKLFFGSGTQLSVL.

The V call is TRBV6-1, the J call TRBJ2-1; 9 bases align to TRBD2. Germline CDR1 reads MNHNS; CDR2 reads SASEGT. The CDR3 is made up of 14 amino acids. V trimming: 3 bases; J trimming: 9 bases; junction bases outside the gene matches: 6. The CDR3 here is CASSDQRGAFEQFF. The CDR3 DNA reads TGTGCCAGCAGTGACCAGCGGGGGGCATTTGAGCAGTTCTTC.

In this sample, this clone turned up a few times. The chain joins TRBV7-6 to TRBJ2-3; TRBD2 matches 10 bases. CDR1 SGHVS and CDR2 FNYEAQ come from the germline V gene. Trimming took 0 bases from V and 5 from J; bases not matched to a gene: 8. CDR3 length equals 17 residues. CDR3 in amino acids: CASSLAFEREGLDTQYF. Written as DNA, the CDR3 is TGTGCCAGCAGCTTAGCATTCGAGCGGGAGGGCCTAGATACGCAGTATTTT.

The chain employs TRBV15 and TRBJ2-1; no reliable D call. The V end was cut by 1 base, the J end by 4 bases, with 14 bases between. The CDR3 totals 16 residues. Germline V gives CDR1 LNHNV, CDR2 YYDKDF (reference sequence). The CDR3 loop is CATSRVPDSYYNEQFF. As DNA, the CDR3 is TGTGCCACCAGCAGAGTTCCCGACTCTTATTACAATGAGCAGTTCTTC.

This chain joins TRBV30 and TRBJ1-4; perhaps TRBD1 as D (6 bases). The CDR3 covers 15 residues. The V end lost 5 bases, the J end lost 4 bases, and 17 bases lay between the germline ends. Per the germline V gene, CDR1 is GTSNPN and CDR2 is SVGIG (reference sequence). The CDR3 region is CAWSRPGAGNEKLFF. CDR3 sequence (DNA): TGTGCCTGGTCCCGGCCAGGGGCCGGTAATGAAAAACTGTTTTTT.

This clone was observed a handful of times. The rearrangement links TRBV29-1 to TRBJ2-1; 10 bases are shared with TRBD1. Trimming removed 3 bases from V and 8 bases from J; junction bases left unmatched: 22. The CDR3 runs to 19 residues. Germline-derived CDR1 and CDR2 are SQVTM and ANQGSEA. CDR3 region: CSVDGVLGAGTGDSHEQFF. The CDR3 DNA reads as TGCAGCGTTGATGGGGTTTTGGGGGCCGGGACAGGGGATTCGCATGAGCAGTTCTTC.

This chain uses TRBV11-2 with TRBJ1-1; D gene unclear. The germline CDR1 and CDR2 sequences are SGHAT and FQNNGV. The CDR3 sequence is 16 residues long. Trimming left V 2 bases short and J 0 bases short, with 13 bases between. In DNA form, the CDR3 reads TGTGCCAGCAGCTTAAGGGAGACCCTCATGAACACTGAAGCTTTCTTT. This gives the protein CASSLRETLMNTEAFF.

The J gene is TRBJ2-2, the V gene TRBV5-4, with D tentatively TRBD1 (6 bases). In germline, CDR1 is SGHNT, CDR2 YYREEE (reference sequence). The CDR3 is made up of 15 amino acids. Trimming removed 4 bases from V and 0 bases from J, with 10 bases in between. The CDR3 here is CASSRDIPNTGELFF. CDR3 coding DNA: TGTGCCAGCAGCCGGGACATTCCGAACACCGGGGAGCTGTTTTTT. Variable domain in full (rest from reference TRBV5-4 and TRBJ2-2): ETGVTQSPTHLIKTRGQQVTLRCSSQSGHNTVSWYQQALGQGPQFIFQYYREEENGRGNFPPRFSGLQFPNYSSELNVNALELDDSALYLCASSRDIPNTGELFFGEGSRLTVL.

This clone was observed a few times. The chain couples TRBV30 to TRBJ1-2; TRBD1 might be the D (6 bases). V shed 7 bases and J shed 4 bases, with 13 bases lying between them. Looked up from germline, CDR1 is GTSNPN and CDR2 is SVGIG (reference sequence). The CDR3 loop spans 12 amino acids. CDR3 DNA sequence: TGTGCCTCGACGACAGGCCTCTATGGCTACACCTTC. It specifies CASTTGLYGYTF.

This chain joins TRBV7-9 and TRBJ2-7, with a tentative D call TRBD2 (6 bases). Germline-derived CDR1 and CDR2 are SEHNR and FQNEAQ (reference sequence). Trimming took 8 bases from V and 6 from J, leaving 14 bases between them. The CDR3 has 12 residues. The CDR3 DNA is TGTGCCAGCTCCGGACGGGGGACCGAGCAGTACTTC. Amino acids: CASSGRGTEQYF.

The chain recombines TRBV19 with TRBJ1-3; tentatively, D is TRBD1 (5 bases). Germline CDR1 reads LNHDA; CDR2 reads SQIVND (reference sequence). V gave up 3 bases and J gave up 2 bases, with 8 bases separating them. The CDR3 contains 14 residues. CDR3 in amino acids: CASSMAGAGNTIYF. DNA of the CDR3: TGTGCCAGTAGTATGGCGGGGGCTGGAAACACCATATATTTT.

The V and J genes are TRBV15 and TRBJ2-3; 10 positions match TRBD1. In germline, CDR1 is LNHNV, CDR2 YYDKDF (reference sequence). V trimming: 5 bases; J trimming: 6 bases; junction bases outside the gene matches: 11. This CDR3 spans 16 amino acids. CDR3 sequence (DNA): TGTGCCACCAGCTCCAGACAGGGGGCGCAACGGGATACGCAGTATTTT. Its protein product is CATSSRQGAQRDTQYF.

The V call is TRBV15, the J call TRBJ2-7; TRBD1 aligns across 7 bases. This CDR3 contains 15 residues. The V segment lost 0 bases and the J segment 1 base; nucleotides outside the gene matches: 3. Germline CDR1 and CDR2: LNHNV and YYDKDF (reference sequence). The CDR3 sequence is CATSRDDRASYEQYF. CDR3 in DNA: TGTGCCACCAGCAGAGATGACAGGGCGTCCTACGAGCAGTACTTC.